This is a list of T cell receptor beta chains from one sample in a study of OX40 agonist ivuxolimab in advanced cancers. Only in-frame clones appear in the TCRdb table, and some are missing; sequencing was by immunoSEQ multiplex PCR. The table includes roughly 18,000 clones, around two thirds detected once. The material was CD4+ or CD8+ T cells sorted from blood, obtained in a trial of the OX40 agonist ivuxolimab. The receptors were gathered from an adult with an advanced solid tumor such as melanoma, head and neck, liver or kidney cancer. Both conserved end residues are part of each CDR3. Fields, in order: V gene, D gene, clone size, J gene, CDR3 protein, CDR3 DNA. The D gene is left open where the match is weak. Size is stated for part of the rows, as once, few or many counts, or as a class when the clone is expanded.

V gene: TRBV2; D gene: TRBD1; clone size: -; J gene: TRBJ1-4; CDR3 protein: CASNPGQAGSEKLFF; CDR3 DNA: TGTGCCAGCAACCCAGGACAGGCCGGGTCTGAAAAACTGTTTTTT
V gene: TRBV28; D gene: -; clone size: -; J gene: TRBJ1-5; CDR3 protein: CASSTAGGNQPQHF; CDR3 DNA: TGTGCCAGCAGCACTGCAGGGGGCAATCAGCCCCAGCATTTT
V gene: TRBV7-5; D gene: -; clone size: once; J gene: TRBJ2-7; CDR3 protein: CARSLSGRAGIAHLSYEQYF; CDR3 DNA: TGTGCCAGAAGCTTAAGCGGGAGGGCCGGTATTGCCCACCTCTCCTACGAGCAGTACTTC
V gene: TRBV9; D gene: -; clone size: -; J gene: TRBJ2-2; CDR3 protein: CASSPWGGPTVTGELFF; CDR3 DNA: TGTGCCAGCAGCCCCTGGGGCGGGCCCACTGTTACCGGGGAGCTGTTTTTT
V gene: TRBV5-1; D gene: -; clone size: -; J gene: TRBJ2-7; CDR3 protein: CASSFLDGYEQYF; CDR3 DNA: TGCGCCAGCAGCTTTCTCGACGGCTACGAGCAGTACTTC
V gene: TRBV10-3; D gene: -; clone size: -; J gene: TRBJ1-1; CDR3 protein: CATHVADYTEAFF; CDR3 DNA: TGTGCCACACACGTGGCGGATTACACTGAAGCTTTCTTT
V gene: TRBV19; D gene: -; clone size: once; J gene: TRBJ1-2; CDR3 protein: CASLSGTASGYTF; CDR3 DNA: TGTGCCAGTTTATCCGGGACGGCGAGTGGCTACACCTTC
V gene: TRBV6-1; D gene: -; clone size: -; J gene: TRBJ2-4; CDR3 protein: CASSVWKFDKGAKNIQYF; CDR3 DNA: TGTGCCAGCAGTGTGTGGAAATTTGACAAGGGAGCCAAAAACATTCAGTACTTC
V gene: TRBV6-5; D gene: -; clone size: -; J gene: TRBJ1-5; CDR3 protein: CASSYSGVDQPQHF; CDR3 DNA: TGTGCCAGCAGTTACTCGGGGGTCGATCAGCCCCAGCATTTT
V gene: TRBV7-3; D gene: TRBD2; clone size: -; J gene: TRBJ2-7; CDR3 protein: CASSPGLAGGGYEQYF; CDR3 DNA: TGTGCCAGCAGCCCCGGACTAGCGGGAGGGGGGTACGAGCAGTACTTC
V gene: TRBV27; D gene: -; clone size: -; J gene: TRBJ1-2; CDR3 protein: CASSPTGYHYGYTF; CDR3 DNA: TGTGCCAGCAGTCCTACAGGGTACCACTATGGCTACACCTTC
V gene: TRBV14; D gene: TRBD2; clone size: -; J gene: TRBJ2-1; CDR3 protein: CASSQAGTSGYNEQFF; CDR3 DNA: TGTGCCAGCAGCCAAGCCGGGACTAGCGGATACAATGAGCAGTTCTTC
V gene: TRBV28; D gene: -; clone size: -; J gene: TRBJ2-4; CDR3 protein: CASSRPDENIQYF; CDR3 DNA: TGTGCCAGCAGTAGACCCGATGAGAACATTCAGTACTTC
V gene: TRBV9; D gene: -; clone size: few; J gene: TRBJ1-1; CDR3 protein: CASSPGDDNTEAFF; CDR3 DNA: TGTGCCAGCAGCCCGGGGGATGATAACACTGAAGCTTTCTTT
V gene: TRBV6-5; D gene: -; clone size: -; J gene: TRBJ1-6; CDR3 protein: CASSLEGWNSPLHF; CDR3 DNA: TGTGCCAGCAGTTTGGAGGGGTGGAATTCACCCCTCCACTTT
V gene: TRBV7-9; D gene: TRBD2; clone size: -; J gene: TRBJ2-1; CDR3 protein: CASSPPGLAGELGYNEQFF; CDR3 DNA: TGTGCCAGCAGCCCCCCGGGACTAGCGGGAGAATTGGGCTACAATGAGCAGTTCTTC
V gene: TRBV10-3; D gene: -; clone size: once; J gene: TRBJ1-5; CDR3 protein: CAISSWDTNQPQHF; CDR3 DNA: TGTGCCATCAGCTCATGGGACACCAATCAGCCCCAGCATTTT
V gene: TRBV19; D gene: -; clone size: -; J gene: TRBJ2-1; CDR3 protein: CASSIVGGSEQFF; CDR3 DNA: TGTGCTAGTAGTATAGTTGGGGGAAGTGAGCAGTTCTTC
V gene: TRBV4-3; D gene: -; clone size: few; J gene: TRBJ2-1; CDR3 protein: CASSQDQVGNEQFF; CDR3 DNA: TGCGCCAGCAGCCAAGATCAGGTTGGAAATGAGCAGTTCTTC
V gene: TRBV6-5; D gene: -; clone size: few; J gene: TRBJ2-7; CDR3 protein: CASSLGGYEQYF; CDR3 DNA: TGTGCCAGCAGTTTGGGGGGCTACGAGCAGTACTTC